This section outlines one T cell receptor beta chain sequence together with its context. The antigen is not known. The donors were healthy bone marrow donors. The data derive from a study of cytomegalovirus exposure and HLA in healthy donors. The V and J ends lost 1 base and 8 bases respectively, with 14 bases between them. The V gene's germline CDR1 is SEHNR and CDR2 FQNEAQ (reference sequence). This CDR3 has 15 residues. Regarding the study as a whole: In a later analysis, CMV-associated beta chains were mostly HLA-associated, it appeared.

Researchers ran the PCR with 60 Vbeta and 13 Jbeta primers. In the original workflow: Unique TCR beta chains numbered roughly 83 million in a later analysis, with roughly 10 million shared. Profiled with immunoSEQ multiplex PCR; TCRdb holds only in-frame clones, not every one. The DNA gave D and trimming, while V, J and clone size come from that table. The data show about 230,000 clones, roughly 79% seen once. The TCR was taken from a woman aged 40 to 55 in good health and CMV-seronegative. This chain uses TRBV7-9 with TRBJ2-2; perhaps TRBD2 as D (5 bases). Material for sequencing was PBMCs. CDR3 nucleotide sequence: TGTGCCAGCAGCTTAGGGAGCGGCCCCACGGGGGAGCTGTTTTTT. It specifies CASSLGSGPTGELFF.